A single TCR beta chain is shown here with its context. The antigen is not known. These data are taken from a study of T cell repertoires in cytomegalovirus infection. Study summary: Alongside well-studied HLA-B-restricted CMV epitopes, recently identified HLA-C-restricted CMV epitopes were also used. Study-level results: In two of eight donors, the top clonotype was HLA-C-restricted CMV-specific.

TCRdb analysed the reads with MiXCR anew, one entry per CDR3 protein. Here the sample spans some 800,000 distinct CDR3 sequences, approximately 29% being singletons. Trimming left V 10 bases short and J 4 bases short, with 10 bases between. Germline CDR1 reads SEHNR; CDR2 reads FQNEAQ (reference sequence). The CDR3 has 11 amino acids. This receptor was taken from a human donor in good health (CMV status not recorded). Some clones in this sample may be carry-over from other donors' samples. The source was cultured CD8+ T cells from PBMCs, collected from culture after CMV antigen stimulation. The chain recombines TRBV7-9 with TRBJ2-5; maybe TRBD2 (6 bases). The CDR3 region is CATRGIETQYF. The CDR3 nucleotides are TGTGCCACCCGGGGGATAGAGACCCAGTACTTC.